This T cell receptor (beta chain) was identified in a study of technical replicates of blood from a handful of donors. This CDR3 spans 15 amino acids. V shed 1 base, J shed 4 bases, and the junction held 5 bases outside the gene matches. Per germline, CDR1 SGDLS and CDR2 YYNGEE. Sequenced by immunoSEQ multiplex PCR; TCRdb stores in-frame clones only, minus some. The sample lists about 60,000 clones, about 91% occurring once. The specimen was PBMCs. The receptor's source is a human donor in good health. Some clones in this sample may be carry-over from other donors' samples. The genes are TRBV9 and TRBJ2-7; 10 positions agree with TRBD2. The CDR3 loop is CASSVSAGGMYEQYF. The CDR3, as DNA: TGTGCCAGCAGCGTATCAGCGGGGGGGATGTACGAGCAGTACTTC.